This TCR beta chain was identified in a study of blood T cell repertoires in COVID-19. In the study overall: Researchers got acute and convalescent COVID-19 samples from the United States, Italy and Spain. Sample material is recorded as cDNA or gDNA derived from T cells, B-cell-depleted T cells, or PBMCs.

Original analysis: How many nucleated cells were present was estimated from reference gene primer amplification. The data were produced by immunoSEQ multiplex PCR, yet TCRdb's version contains in-frame clones alone and is incomplete. The V and J calls and clone size were taken over from that table, and D and trimming were inferred from the DNA. In the table there are 90,000 or so clones, around 90% of which are singletons. V was clipped by 6 bases and J by 0 bases; unmatched bases: 7. There are 15 residues in the CDR3. CDR1 and CDR2 from the germline V gene are KGHDR and SFDVKD. This chain joins TRBV24-1 and TRBJ2-7; 7 positions match TRBD2. The sequenced material came from peripheral blood. The clonotype originates from a woman of 80 years or more with active or convalescent COVID-19. The CDR3 bases are TGTGCCACCAGTATAAAGCGGGACCTCTCCTACGAGCAGTACTTC. This codes for CATSIKRDLSYEQYF.